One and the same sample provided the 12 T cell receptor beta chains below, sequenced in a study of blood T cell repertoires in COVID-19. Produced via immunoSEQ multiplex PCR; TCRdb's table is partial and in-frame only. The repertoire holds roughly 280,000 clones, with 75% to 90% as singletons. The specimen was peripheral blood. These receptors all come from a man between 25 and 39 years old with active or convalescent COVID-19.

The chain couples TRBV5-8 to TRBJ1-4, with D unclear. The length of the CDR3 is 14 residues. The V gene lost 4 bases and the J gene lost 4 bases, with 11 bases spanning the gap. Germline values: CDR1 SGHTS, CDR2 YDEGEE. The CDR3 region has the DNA TGTGCCAGCAGCCGGGGTCTGAGTAATGAAAAACTGTTTTTT. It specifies CASSRGLSNEKLFF. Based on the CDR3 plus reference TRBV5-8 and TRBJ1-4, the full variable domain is EAGVTQSPTHLIKTRGQQATLRCSPISGHTSVYWYQQALGLGLQFLLWYDEGEERNRGNFPPRFSGRQFPNYSSELNVNALELEDSALYLCASSRGLSNEKLFFGSGTQLSVL.

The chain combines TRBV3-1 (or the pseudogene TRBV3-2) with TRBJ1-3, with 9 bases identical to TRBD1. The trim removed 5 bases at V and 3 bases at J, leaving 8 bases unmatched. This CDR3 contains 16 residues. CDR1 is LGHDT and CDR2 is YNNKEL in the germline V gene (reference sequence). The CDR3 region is CASSAGDRELGNTIYF. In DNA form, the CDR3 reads TGTGCCAGCAGCGCGGGGGACAGGGAGCTTGGAAACACCATATATTTT.

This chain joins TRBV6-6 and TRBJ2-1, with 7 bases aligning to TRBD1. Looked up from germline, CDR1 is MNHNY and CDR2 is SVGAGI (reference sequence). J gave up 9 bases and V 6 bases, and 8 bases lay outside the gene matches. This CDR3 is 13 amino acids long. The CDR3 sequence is CASSYDRAGEQFF. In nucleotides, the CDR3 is TGTGCCAGCAGCTATGACAGGGCGGGTGAGCAGTTCTTC.

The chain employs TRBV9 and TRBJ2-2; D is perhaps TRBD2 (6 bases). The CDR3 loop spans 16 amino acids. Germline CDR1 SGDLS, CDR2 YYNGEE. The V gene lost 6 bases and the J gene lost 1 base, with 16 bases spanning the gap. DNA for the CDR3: TGTGCCAGCACCAAGACCGGGACTCAGAACACCGGGGAGCTGTTTTTT. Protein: CASTKTGTQNTGELFF.

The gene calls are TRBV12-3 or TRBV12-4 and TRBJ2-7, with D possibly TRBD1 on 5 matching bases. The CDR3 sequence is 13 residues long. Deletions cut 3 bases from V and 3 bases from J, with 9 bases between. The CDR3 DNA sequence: TGTGCCAGCAGTTTGGACACCCTCTACGAGCAGTACTTC. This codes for CASSLDTLYEQYF.

The CDR3: CASSPRRRGEETQYF. The CDR3, as DNA: TGTGCCAGCTCACCACGGAGGCGGGGGGAAGAGACCCAGTACTTC. The chain uses TRBV18 and TRBJ2-5; 8 positions agree with TRBD2. V lost 1 base and J lost 3; bases outside the gene matches: 4. Germline values: CDR1 KGHSH, CDR2 LQKENI. The CDR3 is 15 amino acids. Based on the CDR3 plus reference TRBV18 and TRBJ2-5, the full variable domain is NAGVMQNPRHLVRRRGQEARLRCSPMKGHSHVYWYRQLPEEGLKFMVYLQKENIIDESGMPKERFSAEFPKEGPSILRIQQVVRGDSAAYFCASSPRRRGEETQYFGPGTRLLVL.

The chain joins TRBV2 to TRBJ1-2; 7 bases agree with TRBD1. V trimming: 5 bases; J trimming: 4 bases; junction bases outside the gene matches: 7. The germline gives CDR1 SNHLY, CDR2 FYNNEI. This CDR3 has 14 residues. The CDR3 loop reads CASSPRTGSYGYTF. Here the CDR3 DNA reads TGTGCCAGCAGTCCTAGGACAGGTTCCTATGGCTACACCTTC.

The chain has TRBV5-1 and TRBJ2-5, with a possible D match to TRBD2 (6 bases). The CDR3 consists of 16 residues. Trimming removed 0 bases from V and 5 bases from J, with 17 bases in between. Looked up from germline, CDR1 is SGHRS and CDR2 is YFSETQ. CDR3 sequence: CASSLGETRWKETQYF. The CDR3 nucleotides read TGCGCCAGCAGCTTGGGAGAGACTAGGTGGAAGGAGACCCAGTACTTC.

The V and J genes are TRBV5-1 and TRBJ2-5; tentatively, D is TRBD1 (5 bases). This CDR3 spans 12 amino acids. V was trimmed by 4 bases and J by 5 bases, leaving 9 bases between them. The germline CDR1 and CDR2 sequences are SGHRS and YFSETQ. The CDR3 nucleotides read TGCGCCAGCAGCCCCCAGGGTGAGACCCAGTACTTC. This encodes CASSPQGETQYF. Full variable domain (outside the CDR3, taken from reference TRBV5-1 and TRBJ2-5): KAGVTQTPRYLIKTRGQQVTLSCSPISGHRSVSWYQQTPGQGLQFLFEYFSETQRNKGNFPGRFSGRQFSNSRSEMNVSTLELGDSALYLCASSPQGETQYFGPGTRLLVL.

The CDR3 is CASSWEAATNEKLFF. The CDR3 DNA reads TGTGCCAGCAGTTGGGAGGCTGCAACTAATGAAAAACTGTTTTTT. This chain joins TRBV19 and TRBJ1-4; D not certain. Deletions cut 9 bases from V and 0 bases from J, with 14 bases between. This CDR3 spans 15 amino acids. Looked up from germline, CDR1 is LNHDA and CDR2 is SQIVND (reference sequence).

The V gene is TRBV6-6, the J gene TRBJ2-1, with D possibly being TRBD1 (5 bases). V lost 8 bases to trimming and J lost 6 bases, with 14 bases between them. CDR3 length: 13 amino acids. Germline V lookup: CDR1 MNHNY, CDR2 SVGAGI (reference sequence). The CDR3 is CASDSVNGNEQFF. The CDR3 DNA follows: TGTGCCAGCGACAGCGTCAACGGCAATGAGCAGTTCTTC.

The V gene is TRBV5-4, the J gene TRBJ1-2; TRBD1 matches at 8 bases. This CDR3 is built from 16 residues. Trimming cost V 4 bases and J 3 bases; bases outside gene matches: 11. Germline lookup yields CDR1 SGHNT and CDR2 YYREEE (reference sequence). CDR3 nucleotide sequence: TGTGCCAGCAGCAACCCGAAATCGACAGGGGACTATGGCTACACCTTC. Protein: CASSNPKSTGDYGYTF.